This T cell receptor (beta chain) was found in a study of blood T cells in healthy people across ages. Broader study findings: Age showed a roughly linear inverse relationship with TCR beta diversity per million T cells.

Investigators took about 10 milliliters of peripheral blood from every donor. CDR1 and CDR2 from the germline V gene are SGHKS and YYEKEE (reference sequence). Trimming removed 1 base at V and 4 bases at J, with 12 bases between. The CDR3 totals 15 residues. A single count supports this clonotype. Antigen unknown. A second PCR, run for about 7 to 11 cycles, used a sample-barcoded 5' primer plus a J-beta primer mix. Carrying 12 random nucleotides, a template-switch adaptor labeled each individual cDNA molecule. TCRdb called the 5' RACE reads again in MiXCR, with one record for every CDR3 protein. The sample includes about 800,000 distinct CDR3 sequences, nearly 60% of them seen just once.

Sequencing was done on a sample of blood. The receptor comes from a man between 25 and 39 years old in good health. This chain uses TRBV5-5 with TRBJ2-1; the D gene is possibly TRBD1 (6 bases). CDR3 amino acids: CASSLWNREYNEQFF. DNA of the CDR3: TGTGCCAGCAGCTTGTGGAACAGGGAATACAATGAGCAGTTCTTC.